This T cell receptor (beta chain) comes out of a study of blood T cell repertoires in COVID-19 (dated by TCRdb to between 2020 and 2021). Regarding the study in general: Collaborator samples came from the United States, Italy and Spain and covered acute and convalescent phases of COVID-19. HLA class I and class II types, where available, came from metadata supplied by the sample provider rather than from assay-based typing. The material from the prospective study consisted of cDNA or gDNA derived from T cells, B-cell-depleted T cells, or PBMCs. A freely available public database, intended as a resource for researchers studying the immune response to SARS-CoV-2, is where the repertoires were released. The samples were drawn from the first 160 participants of the ongoing ImmuneRACE study and from roughly 1,300 subjects provided by 6 global collaborators. The dataset comprised deeply sampled blood TCRbeta repertoires from subjects exposed to, actively infected with, or recovered from COVID-19. The sample metadata nearly always contained a de-identified subject ID, COVID-19 status, age in years and sex.

About this clone itself: No antigen is known for it. The record has no base qualities; no much larger clone is one base away.

Study-level results and caveats: The quantity of clinical and demographic metadata differed by source and by participant and was supplied without curation.

In Seattle, one collaborating source enrolled patients while the infection was active and tracked those patients longitudinally over the course of disease. Whole blood was collected in K2EDTA tubes by collaborating institutions according to the institutions' own protocols. Collaborator samples were shipped for TCRbeta analysis as frozen whole blood, isolated PBMCs, or DNA extracted from either sample type. TCRbeta CDR3 regions were amplified from genomic DNA by means of the immunoSEQ Assay, a bias-controlled multiplex PCR. Under the source paper's analysis protocol: Within the assay, amplification of reference gene primers was used to estimate how many nucleated cells each sample contained. To quantify the absolute abundance of each unique TCRbeta CDR3 rearrangement, sequence reads were collapsed and filtered. Productive Simpson clonality was computed per sample as the square root of Simpson's diversity index over productive rearrangements. TCRdb stores this immuneACCESS table with in-frame sequences only. Part of the clones is absent; in the studies checked, under half of the shortfall reflects unresolved V genes, and no reason is known for the rest. D and trimming were read from the DNA, whereas the V and J calls and clone size are those reported in that table. The sample contains 60,000 to 65,000 clones, over 55% of them found a single time. 4.8% of the sample is in the top ten clones.

According to the germline V gene, CDR1 reads MNHEY and CDR2 reads SVGEGT. V is reduced by 2 bases and J by 6 bases, leaving a spacing of 10 bases between them. Counted from cysteine to phenylalanine, this CDR3 has 14 amino acids. Kept here is only the CDR3 DNA, which spans 42 bases and is read in frame from base 1. This sequence originates from a woman between 65 and 79 years old with COVID-19, enrolled during active disease. The rearrangement joined TRBV6-2 or TRBV6-3 to TRBJ2-2, and possibly TRBD2, on 6 matching bases. The sequenced sample was peripheral blood. The CDR3 protein: CASSYSGRPGELFF. The bases read TGTGCCAGCAGTTACAGCGGGCGCCCCGGGGAGCTGTTTTTT.